One and the same sample provided the 3 T cell receptor beta chains below, sequenced in a study of vaccination effects on CD4 cells after COVID-19. Before sequencing took place, the ViraFEST assay used viral peptide pools to expand antigen-specific CD4+ T cells. It was after approximately 10 days of culture that CD4+ T cells were isolated. Testing of the vaccine recipients showed negative nucleocapsid antibodies and no prior SARS-CoV-2 infection. TCRdb's table, derived via immunoSEQ multiplex PCR, lists solely in-frame clones and lacks some. The sample has tens of thousands of clones; around 77% are singletons. Antigens of these TCRs are unknown. The specimen was CD4+ T cells from PBMCs cultured with HCoV-NL63 spike peptides, collected before COVID-19 vaccination. Source of these receptors: a human donor who received a COVID-19 vaccine.

The chain employs TRBV4-1 and TRBJ1-4, with D perhaps TRBD1 (5 bases). There are 16 residues in the CDR3. The ends were cut back, 6 bases at V and 7 bases at J, with 21 bases in the middle. Germline V gene sequence: CDR1 MGHRA, CDR2 YSYEKL. CDR3 region: CASRNPGTQRPEKLFF. The DNA of the CDR3 is TGCGCCAGCAGAAATCCCGGGACGCAACGCCCTGAAAAACTGTTTTTT.

V is TRBV6-5 and J is TRBJ2-4; D remains ambiguous. V lost 5 bases and J lost 0, with 8 bases in between. The CDR3 extends over 14 amino acids. CDR1 MNHEY and CDR2 SVGAGI come from the germline V gene. The CDR3 DNA follows: TGTGCCAGCAGTCCCACAGTAGCCAAAAACATTCAGTACTTC. It specifies CASSPTVAKNIQYF.

V is TRBV12-5 and J is TRBJ2-1; 10 bases map to TRBD2. The junction had 9 bases not matched to a gene; V was cut back by 7 bases and J by 6 bases. CDR1 is LGHNT and CDR2 is FRNRAP in the germline V gene. CDR3 length: 15 residues. CDR3 nucleotides: TGTGCTAGTGCCCCTAGCGGGGGAGGGAGCAATGAGCAGTTCTTC. It translates to CASAPSGGGSNEQFF.